A single sample gave rise to the 6 T cell receptor beta chains below, sequenced in a study of T cell changes during pregnancy in multiple sclerosis (dated by TCRdb to about 2019). The library was produced with the immunoSEQ multiplex PCR assay. This is the immuneACCESS table as TCRdb keeps it, with only in-frame sequences that have V and J called. A part of the clones is gone; compared with another copy, unresolved V genes explain less than half, and the rest is unexplained. For this sample there are approximately 48,000 clones; about 88% appear just once. Jointly, the top ten make up approximately 3% of the sample. This specimen consisted of CD8+ T cells from peripheral blood mononuclear cells, obtained before pregnancy. The receptors here all came from a female donor with multiple sclerosis, enrolled in a pregnancy study.

V gene TRBV27 combines with J gene TRBJ1-3; D may be TRBD1 (5 bases). This CDR3 is 13 amino acids long. Germline V gives CDR1 MNHEY, CDR2 SMNVEV (reference sequence). V lost 7 bases and J 2 bases, leaving 9 bases between the germline ends. Written as DNA, the CDR3 is TGTGCCAGCATGTTGGGGCCTGGAAACACCATATATTTT. This sequence encodes CASMLGPGNTIYF.

This rearrangement joins TRBV5-8 to TRBJ1-1; 12 positions match TRBD1. In germline, CDR1 is SGHTS, CDR2 YDEGEE. The CDR3 is 17 amino acids. Germline trimming cut 3 bases from V and 0 bases from J; bases unmatched to any gene: 6. CDR3 nucleotide sequence: TGTGCCAGCAGCTGGGAAGGGACAGGGGGCATGAACACTGAAGCTTTCTTT. This codes for CASSWEGTGGMNTEAFF.

V gene TRBV6-5 combines with J gene TRBJ2-3; possible D gene TRBD1, 6 bases. Germline V gene data show CDR1 as MNHEY and CDR2 as SVGAGI. This CDR3 has 15 amino acids. V dropped 2 bases and J dropped 4 bases, with 13 bases sitting between them. In nucleotides, the CDR3 is TGTGCCAGCAGTTACCTACAGGGAGTCTCAGATACGCAGTATTTT. Residues: CASSYLQGVSDTQYF.

The chain recombines TRBV4-2 with TRBJ2-7; TRBD1 matches 8 bases. The germline gives CDR1 LGHNA, CDR2 YNFKEQ. This CDR3 is built from 14 residues. Trimming at V came to 3 bases and at J to 4 bases, leaving 5 bases not matched to a gene. In nucleotides, the CDR3 is TGTGCCAGCAGCCAGCCTGACAGGGGTTACGAGCAGTACTTC. This translates into CASSQPDRGYEQYF.

The chain has TRBV6-5 and TRBJ2-3; D is possibly TRBD2 (6 bases). The CDR3 loop spans 15 amino acids. Germline assignment: CDR1 MNHEY and CDR2 SVGAGI. Trimming took 0 bases from V and 4 from J, leaving 11 bases between them. CDR3 protein: CASSYSAGTADTQYF. Written as DNA, the CDR3 is TGTGCCAGCAGTTACTCGGCGGGGACGGCAGATACGCAGTATTTT.

On this clone: One junction end disagrees with the germline gene, perhaps due to a read error. The chain is built from TRBV7-7 and TRBJ2-2; D may be TRBD1 or TRBD2 (6 bases each). CDR3 size: 15 residues. Germline-derived CDR1 and CDR2 are SSHAT and FNYEAQ (reference sequence). The CDR3 DNA is TGTGCTAGCAGCTTAGGGGGGCAGGGCACCGGGGAGCTGTTTTTT. The encoded protein is CASSLGGQGTGELFF.